This entry lists 7 T cell receptor beta chains sequenced from one sample in a study of shared clonotypes between healthy human individuals. The repertoire was sequenced with immunoSEQ multiplex PCR; TCRdb's copy has only in-frame clones and lacks some. The sample includes 2 million to 3 million clones, 80% to 95% seen only once; the top ten take about 0.34%. Sequenced sample: naive CD4+ T cells from PBMCs. As to subset: CD45RA+ positively selected. Every receptor here comes from a man aged 18 to 29 in good health. Some clones in this sample may be carry-over from other donors' samples.

This clone has a single count. The V and J genes are TRBV4-1 and TRBJ1-5; 7 bases match TRBD1. The junction had 9 bases not matched to a gene; V was cut back by 4 bases and J by 6 bases. This CDR3 contains 15 residues. Germline loops: CDR1 MGHRA, CDR2 YSYEKL. CDR3 in DNA: TGCGCCAGCAGCCCGCGACAGGGTCCAGGTCAGCCCCAGCATTTT. This translates into CASSPRQGPGQPQHF.

The genes are TRBV30 and TRBJ2-3; tentative D call: TRBD1 (7 bases). The CDR3 length is 14 residues. In germline, CDR1 is GTSNPN, CDR2 SVGIG (reference sequence). Trimming left V 4 bases short and J 0 bases short, with 11 bases between. The chain's CDR3 is CAWTQGGSTDTQYF. The CDR3, as DNA: TGTGCCTGGACGCAGGGGGGTAGCACAGATACGCAGTATTTT. The variable domain in full, completed from reference TRBV30 and TRBJ2-3, reads SQTIHQWPATLVQPVGSPLSLECTVEGTSNPNLYWYRQAAGRGLQLLFYSVGIGQISSEVPQNLSASRPQDRQFILSSKKLLLSDSGFYLCAWTQGGSTDTQYFGPGTRLTVL.

The chain joins TRBV11-1 to TRBJ2-1; TRBD1 matches 9 bases. In germline, CDR1 is SGHAT, CDR2 FQDESV (reference sequence). Unmatched junction bases numbered 6, after V lost 5 bases and J lost 4 bases. The CDR3 length is 15 residues. CDR3 nucleotide sequence: TGTGCCAGCAGCCGTCCCGGGACAGGGTACAATGAGCAGTTCTTC. Residues: CASSRPGTGYNEQFF.

This clone was picked up a small number of times. Other DNA sequences within the sample encode an identical CDR3. The chain has TRBV5-1 and TRBJ1-1, with a possible D match to TRBD1 (5 bases). Trimming pared 3 bases from V and 1 base from J, leaving 10 bases between. Per germline, CDR1 SGHRS and CDR2 YFSETQ. The CDR3 covers 14 residues. The CDR3 sequence: CASSWDGQNTEAFF. DNA of the CDR3: TGCGCCAGCAGCTGGGACGGTCAGAACACTGAAGCTTTCTTT.

This chain connects TRBV6-1 to TRBJ2-3; D tentatively fits TRBD1 or TRBD2 (5 bases each). The CDR3 contains 16 residues. V gave up 6 bases and J gave up 3 bases, with 19 bases separating them. In germline, CDR1 is MNHNS, CDR2 SASEGT. CDR3 sequence: CASREIPGRLTDTQYF. CDR3 in DNA: TGTGCCAGCAGGGAAATACCGGGACGGCTAACAGATACGCAGTATTTT.

The chain recombines TRBV6-1 with TRBJ1-5, with D perhaps matching TRBD1 (5 bases). From germline, CDR1 is MNHNS and CDR2 SASEGT. The CDR3 is 15 amino acids. The V and J ends lost 4 bases and 1 base respectively, with 11 bases between them. The CDR3 DNA reads as TGTGCCAGCAGTGGGTACAGGCGGAGCAATCAGCCCCAGCATTTT. Protein sequence: CASSGYRRSNQPQHF.

The genes are TRBV28 and TRBJ1-2; the D is unclear. Trimming stripped 7 bases from V and 4 bases from J, with 13 bases between. The CDR3 runs 13 residues. Germline CDR1 MDHEN, CDR2 SYDVKM. The CDR3 coding sequence is TGTGCCAGCACCCCCCCTTGGGGCTATGGCTACACCTTC. This sequence encodes CASTPPWGYGYTF.